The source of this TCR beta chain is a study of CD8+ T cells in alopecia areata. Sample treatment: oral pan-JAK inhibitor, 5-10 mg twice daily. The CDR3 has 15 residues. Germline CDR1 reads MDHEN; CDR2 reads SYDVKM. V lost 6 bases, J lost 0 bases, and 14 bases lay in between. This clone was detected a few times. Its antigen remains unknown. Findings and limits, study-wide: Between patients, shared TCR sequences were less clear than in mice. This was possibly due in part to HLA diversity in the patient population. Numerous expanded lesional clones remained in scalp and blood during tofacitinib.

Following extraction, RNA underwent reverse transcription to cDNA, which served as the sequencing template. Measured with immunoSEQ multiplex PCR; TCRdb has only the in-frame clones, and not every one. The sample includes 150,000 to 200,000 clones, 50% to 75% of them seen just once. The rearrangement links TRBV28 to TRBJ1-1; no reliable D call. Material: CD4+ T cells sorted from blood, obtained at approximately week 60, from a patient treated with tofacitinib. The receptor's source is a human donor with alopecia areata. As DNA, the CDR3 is TGTGCCAGCAGGTACGCTGCAACCATGAACACTGAAGCTTTCTTT. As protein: CASRYAATMNTEAFF.